The 29 T cell receptor beta chains presented below share a single source sample, sequenced in a study of response to subunit inactivated influenza vaccine. TCRdb independently ran MiXCR on the RT-PCR reads; one entry per CDR3 protein. In the table there are 650,000 to 800,000 distinct CDR3 sequences, less than 20% of which are singletons. Sequenced material: PBMCs from blood, taken more than 4 days after vaccination. The source of these receptors is a man aged 50 or older who received an inactivated influenza vaccine.

This clonotype was recorded a few times. The J gene is TRBJ2-5, the V gene TRBV20-1; unclear D gene. The CDR3 length is 14 residues. V was trimmed by 0 bases and J by 1 base, leaving 9 bases between them. Per the germline V gene, CDR1 is DFQATT and CDR2 is SNEGSKA (reference sequence). The CDR3 DNA reads as TGCAGTGCTAGAGATCTACGCATCCAAGAGACCCAGTACTTC. Translation gives CSARDLRIQETQYF.

This chain links TRBV15 with TRBJ2-3; 8 bases fit TRBD1. Trimming removed 1 base from V and 4 bases from J; junction bases left unmatched: 7. This CDR3 has 16 amino acids. CDR1 is LNHNV and CDR2 is YYDKDF in the germline V gene (reference sequence). The CDR3 region is CATSRGGRGLADTQYF. DNA for the CDR3: TGTGCCACCAGCAGAGGCGGCAGGGGGCTAGCAGATACGCAGTATTTT.

There are many counts of this clonotype. The V call is TRBV29-1, the J call TRBJ2-7, with 7 bases fitting TRBD2. Germline V gene lookup returns CDR1 SQVTM and CDR2 ANQGSEA. The V segment lost 0 bases and the J segment 4 bases; nucleotides outside the gene matches: 9. This CDR3 is built from 15 residues. The CDR3 loop reads CSVEEPGTTDYEQYF. CDR3 DNA: TGCAGCGTTGAAGAACCCGGGACTACCGATTACGAGCAGTACTTC.

This clonotype appeared a single time. CDR3 residues: CASSATGSSNEQFF. Here the CDR3 DNA reads TGTGCCAGCAGTGCTACAGGGTCCAGTAATGAGCAGTTCTTC. The chain uses TRBV6-1 and TRBJ2-1; the D gene is possibly TRBD1 (6 bases). The germline V gene encodes CDR1 MNHNS and CDR2 SASEGT. CDR3 length equals 14 residues. Trimming took 4 bases from V and 7 from J, leaving 14 bases between them.

V and J are TRBV28 and TRBJ2-7; D gene ambiguous. Germline V lookup: CDR1 MDHEN, CDR2 SYDVKM. The CDR3 extends over 12 amino acids. Trimming pared 3 bases from V and 3 bases from J, leaving 6 bases between. This chain's CDR3 is CASSFSRYEQYF. CDR3 bases: TGTGCCAGCAGTTTTAGCCGCTACGAGCAGTACTTC.

The chain uses TRBV4-1 and TRBJ2-2; 10 bases match TRBD2. This CDR3 has 17 amino acids. With 4 bases clipped from V and 0 bases from J, the junction kept 5 bases outside the gene matches. Germline loops: CDR1 MGHRA, CDR2 YSYEKL. The CDR3 region is CASSRPLAGANTGELFF. The DNA of the CDR3 is TGCGCCAGCAGCCGACCTCTAGCGGGGGCGAACACCGGGGAGCTGTTTTTT.

The gene calls are TRBV20-1 and TRBJ2-3; 11 bases line up with TRBD2. The CDR3 has 18 residues. Germline V CDR1 and CDR2: DFQATT, SNEGSKA (reference sequence). V was clipped by 2 bases and J by 2 bases; unmatched bases: 12. The CDR3, as DNA: TGCAGTGCTAGACAGGGGAGTCCGACTAGCGGGAACACAGATACGCAGTATTTT. Translated: CSARQGSPTSGNTDTQYF.

This CDR3 reads CASSWQGAGGYTF. Written as DNA, the CDR3 is TGTGCCAGCAGTTGGCAGGGGGCCGGTGGCTACACCTTC. The J gene is TRBJ1-2, the V gene TRBV6-5, with 8 bases that match TRBD1. The CDR3 runs 13 residues. With V trimmed by 4 bases and J by 7 bases, 5 bases remained unmatched. CDR1 is MNHEY, CDR2 SVGAGI, per germline.

The CDR3, as DNA: TGTGCCAGCAGTTTATTCTACCCGCGAGGACGCGCCTCCTACGAGCAGTACTTC. It yields the protein CASSLFYPRGRASYEQYF. This sequence joins TRBV27 and TRBJ2-7; D gene uncertain. Per the germline V gene, CDR1 is MNHEY and CDR2 is SMNVEV (reference sequence). This CDR3 region has 18 residues. The ends were cut back, 1 base at V and 0 bases at J, with 19 bases in the middle.

The chain couples TRBV5-1 to TRBJ2-7, with 7 bases identical to TRBD2. Looked up from germline, CDR1 is SGHRS and CDR2 is YFSETQ. The CDR3 totals 13 residues. J was trimmed by 3 bases and V by 2 bases; bases with no gene match: 2. The CDR3 region is CASSFQRGYEQYF. The CDR3 DNA is TGCGCCAGCAGCTTCCAGCGGGGCTACGAGCAGTACTTC.

This clonotype was detected only a few times. V is TRBV5-1 and J is TRBJ2-7; D uncertain. The CDR3 length is 15 residues. V was pared by 1 base and J by 0 bases, with 11 bases between. Germline V gene lookup returns CDR1 SGHRS and CDR2 YFSETQ. For the CDR3, the DNA is TGCGCCAGCAGCTTGCTGCGGCCGAGCTCCTACGAGCAGTACTTC. This encodes CASSLLRPSSYEQYF. Supplemented by reference TRBV5-1 and TRBJ2-7, the full variable domain reads KAGVTQTPRYLIKTRGQQVTLSCSPISGHRSVSWYQQTPGQGLQFLFEYFSETQRNKGNFPGRFSGRQFSNSRSEMNVSTLELGDSALYLCASSLLRPSSYEQYFGPGTRLTVT.

Notes on this clonotype: This could be a read error, since a much larger clone is one nucleotide away. This chain joins TRBV11-2 and TRBJ2-7; TRBD2 agrees at 12 bases. Germline assignment: CDR1 SGHAT and CDR2 FQNNGV. The CDR3 has 15 amino acids. Germline trimming cut 5 bases from V and 3 bases from J; bases unmatched to any gene: 5. The CDR3 spells CASSQTSGGNYEQYF. As DNA, the CDR3 is TGTGCCAGCAGCCAAACTAGCGGGGGGAACTACGAGCAGTACTTC.

This clonotype was found a few times. The chain links TRBV27 to TRBJ2-1; 12 bases fit TRBD1. The length of the CDR3 is 15 residues. J was trimmed by 9 bases and V by 3 bases; bases with no gene match: 6. Germline V CDR1 and CDR2: MNHEY, SMNVEV (reference sequence). The CDR3 sequence is CASSLVGTGGGEQFF. The CDR3 DNA is TGTGCCAGCAGTTTGGTAGGGACAGGGGGCGGTGAGCAGTTCTTC.

This clonotype has more than one count but fewer than ten. The genes are TRBV29-1 and TRBJ1-1; TRBD1 matches 9 bases. The germline CDR1 and CDR2 sequences are SQVTM and ANQGSEA. The CDR3 contains 16 residues. Germline trimming cut 4 bases from V and 4 bases from J; bases unmatched to any gene: 13. The CDR3 spells CSVAAKGQGSSTEAFF. The CDR3 nucleotides are TGCAGCGTTGCAGCCAAGGGACAGGGTTCGAGCACTGAAGCTTTCTTT.

This chain connects TRBV29-1 to TRBJ2-7; 10 nucleotides agree with TRBD1. CDR3 length: 13 amino acids. Germline CDR1 SQVTM, CDR2 ANQGSEA. Trimming at V came to 8 bases and at J to 0 bases, leaving 4 bases not matched to a gene. CDR3 region: CSFGTGDSYEQYF. CDR3 DNA sequence: TGCAGCTTTGGGACAGGGGACTCCTACGAGCAGTACTTC.

This clonotype was seen more than once but under ten times. The CDR3 is CASSFRTADQPQHF. CDR3 DNA sequence: TGTGCCAGCAGTTTCCGGACAGCTGATCAGCCCCAGCATTTT. J is TRBJ1-5 and V is TRBV27; tentative D call: TRBD1 (6 bases). The CDR3 has 14 amino acids. Germline V CDR1 and CDR2: MNHEY, SMNVEV (reference sequence). Trimming took 3 bases from V and 5 from J, leaving 11 bases between them.

V and J are TRBV4-1 and TRBJ2-1; the match to TRBD2 covers 10 bases. V shed 0 bases, J shed 3 bases, and the junction held 2 bases outside the gene matches. CDR1 is MGHRA and CDR2 is YSYEKL in the germline V gene. The CDR3 sequence is 16 residues long. The CDR3 sequence is CASSQEGLASYNEQFF. In DNA, the CDR3 is TGCGCCAGCAGCCAAGAGGGACTAGCGAGCTACAATGAGCAGTTCTTC.

The chain uses TRBV28 and TRBJ2-1; TRBD2 agrees at 11 bases. This CDR3 is 16 amino acids long. J lost 4 bases, V lost 4 bases, and 6 bases had no gene match. In germline, CDR1 is MDHEN, CDR2 SYDVKM. CDR3: CASSSLGLAVYNEQFF. The CDR3 nucleotides read TGTGCCAGCAGTTCCTTGGGACTAGCGGTTTACAATGAGCAGTTCTTC.

This clonotype was seen only a few times. CDR3 sequence reads: CASSRDGALNEQFF. In DNA form, the CDR3 reads TGTGCCAGCAGCCGGGACGGCGCTTTGAATGAGCAGTTCTTC. The chain has TRBV28 and TRBJ2-1, with D possibly being TRBD1 or TRBD2 (5 bases each). The CDR3 loop spans 14 amino acids. Per the germline V gene, CDR1 is MDHEN and CDR2 is SYDVKM. V lost 6 bases and J 7 bases, leaving 16 bases between the germline ends. The whole variable domain, remainder taken from reference TRBV28 and TRBJ2-1, is DVKVTQSSRYLVKRTGEKVFLECVQDMDHENMFWYRQDPGLGLRLIYFSYDVKMKEKGDIPEGYSVSREKKERFSLILESASTNQTSMYLCASSRDGALNEQFFGPGTRLTVL.

The chain links TRBV5-1 to TRBJ1-6; D perhaps matches TRBD1 (5 bases). In germline, CDR1 is SGHRS, CDR2 YFSETQ. V shed 6 bases and J shed 5 bases, with 9 bases lying between them. The CDR3 contains 13 residues. CDR3 sequence (DNA): TGCGCCAGCAAGACGACAGATAATTCACCCCTCCACTTT. Protein: CASKTTDNSPLHF.

V and J are TRBV20-1 and TRBJ2-2; D not resolved. The CDR3 length is 14 residues. Deletions cut 2 bases from V and 1 base from J, with 8 bases between. CDR1 is DFQATT and CDR2 is SNEGSKA in the germline V gene (reference sequence). The CDR3 DNA is TGCAGTGCTAGAAGGACGGAGAACACCGGGGAGCTGTTTTTT. Its translation is CSARRTENTGELFF.

V and J are TRBV6-1 and TRBJ2-7; possible D gene TRBD1, 5 bases. The V end was cut by 4 bases, the J end by 4 bases, with 14 bases between. The CDR3 sequence is 14 residues long. Germline lookup yields CDR1 MNHNS and CDR2 SASEGT. The CDR3 reads CASSAGQGGYEQYF. Written as DNA, the CDR3 is TGTGCCAGCAGTGCCGGGCAGGGTGGATACGAGCAGTACTTC.

This clonotype turned up a few times. The chain is built from TRBV13 and TRBJ2-5; D is unresolved. Trimming shortened V by 4 bases and J by 3 bases, and 9 bases separated the two germline ends. Germline V gene sequence: CDR1 PRHDT, CDR2 FYEKMQ (reference sequence). The CDR3 runs to 13 residues. The CDR3, as DNA: TGTGCCAGCAGCTATGGCTATAAAGAGACCCAGTACTTC. Protein sequence: CASSYGYKETQYF.

In its sample, this clonotype was seen a few times. This rearrangement joins TRBV11-2 to TRBJ2-1, with 9 bases fitting TRBD2. V was clipped by 0 bases and J by 3 bases; unmatched bases: 3. Germline V gene lookup returns CDR1 SGHAT and CDR2 FQNNGV. The CDR3 spans 16 residues. The CDR3 sequence is CASSLERGGHYNEQFF. CDR3 nucleotides: TGTGCCAGCAGCTTAGAGCGGGGGGGCCACTACAATGAGCAGTTCTTC.

V is TRBV3-1 and J is TRBJ2-5, with 11 positions matching TRBD2. V was clipped by 0 bases and J by 5 bases; unmatched bases: 11. Germline CDR1 and CDR2: LGHDT and YNNKEL (reference sequence). The CDR3 has 18 residues. The CDR3 loop reads CASSQDLVSGGAGETQYF. DNA for the CDR3: TGTGCCAGCAGCCAAGATCTTGTTAGCGGGGGGGCAGGGGAGACCCAGTACTTC.

This clonotype showed up just a few times. The chain carries TRBV7-2 and TRBJ2-1; 8 nucleotides agree with TRBD2. Germline V gives CDR1 SGHTA, CDR2 FQGNSA. The CDR3 extends over 16 amino acids. V was clipped by 5 bases and J by 0 bases; unmatched bases: 6. The CDR3 loop reads CASSLLGTSSYNEQFF. For the CDR3, the DNA is TGTGCCAGCAGCCTATTAGGGACTAGCTCCTACAATGAGCAGTTCTTC.

This clonotype was counted between two and nine times. The chain has TRBV4-3 and TRBJ2-3; perhaps D is TRBD1 or TRBD2 (5 bases each). The CDR3 consists of 17 residues. Germline CDR1 LGHNA, CDR2 YSLEER. V lost 0 bases, J lost 1 base, and 14 bases lay in between. This chain's CDR3 is CASSQDSWTGRTDTQYF. DNA for the CDR3: TGCGCCAGCAGCCAAGATTCTTGGACGGGACGCACAGATACGCAGTATTTT.

The chain joins TRBV28 to TRBJ2-1, with D possibly TRBD1 on 6 matching bases. The CDR3 spans 13 residues. V lost 5 bases, J lost 9 bases, and 14 bases lay in between. Germline V gene sequence: CDR1 MDHEN, CDR2 SYDVKM. This CDR3 reads CASSPNRAPEQFF. The CDR3 DNA follows: TGTGCCAGCAGTCCAAACAGGGCCCCTGAGCAGTTCTTC.

At least ten counts were recorded for this clonotype. The V and J genes are TRBV9 and TRBJ2-1; D gene ambiguous. CDR1 and CDR2 (germline): SGDLS, YYNGEE. V lost 0 bases and J 7 bases, leaving 8 bases between the germline ends. The CDR3 runs to 13 residues. The CDR3 loop is CASSVGLGNEQFF. The CDR3 region has the DNA TGTGCCAGCAGCGTAGGTTTGGGGAATGAGCAGTTCTTC.